This TCR beta chain was profiled in a study of blood T cell repertoires in COVID-19. Overall study: There were acute and convalescent COVID-19 samples, and they came from the United States, Italy and Spain.

Clones were sequenced by immunoSEQ multiplex PCR, and TCRdb holds only the in-frame ones, with some missing. This sample has around 260,000 clones; around 83% occur once, and the top ten carry 3.6%. Germline values: CDR1 SGHVS, CDR2 FQNEAQ. CDR3 size: 14 residues. Trimming pared 5 bases from V and 7 bases from J, leaving 12 bases between. V usage is TRBV7-8 and J usage is TRBJ1-6; D ambiguous. The sequence derives from a man in his late teens or twenties with active or convalescent COVID-19. Material for sequencing was peripheral blood. CDR3 protein: CASSHWAGNSPLHF. The CDR3 DNA follows: TGTGCCAGCAGCCACTGGGCGGGGAATTCACCCCTCCACTTT.